The 26 T cell receptor beta chains given below trace back to one sample, sequenced in a study of post-analysis software for immune sequencing data. Study-level results: There were five or six TRBV segments more frequent in patients than controls, and TRBV5-6, TRBV5-1 and TRBV20-1 were among them.

Unique molecular identifiers tagged the TCR beta cDNA libraries. TCRdb redid the calling of the PCR reads with MiXCR, one entry per CDR3 protein. The sample has approximately 460,000 distinct CDR3 sequences; around 40% are singletons. These receptors have no known antigen. The sequenced material came from blood. These receptors were taken from a girl between 10 and 17 years old with multiple sclerosis.

The chain is built from TRBV4-1 and TRBJ1-2, with 11 bases identical to TRBD1. J lost 7 bases, V lost 0 bases, and 4 bases had no gene match. CDR1 is MGHRA, CDR2 YSYEKL, per germline. This CDR3 spans 15 amino acids. CDR3 amino acids: CASSQDFGTGGGYTF. The DNA of the CDR3 is TGCGCCAGCAGCCAAGACTTTGGGACAGGGGGTGGCTACACCTTC.

This clonotype was seen only a few times. This chain links TRBV4-3 with TRBJ1-2, with 10 bases identical to TRBD1. The CDR3 runs 17 residues. V was pared by 0 bases and J by 4 bases, with 8 bases of the junction left unmatched. Germline V lookup: CDR1 LGHNA, CDR2 YSLEER. The CDR3 reads CASSQDLKDRGFYGYTF. CDR3 coding DNA: TGCGCCAGCAGCCAAGATCTTAAGGACAGGGGGTTCTATGGCTACACCTTC.

A few counts support this clonotype. V usage is TRBV6-1 and J usage is TRBJ2-4; 7 nucleotides line up with TRBD1. This CDR3 region has 14 residues. With V trimmed by 6 bases and J by 1 base, 3 bases remained unmatched. From germline, CDR1 is MNHNS and CDR2 SASEGT. DNA of the CDR3: TGTGCCAGCAGCACCAGGGGGGCCAAAAACATTCAGTACTTC. This translates into CASSTRGAKNIQYF.

This clonotype was counted only a few times. The junction shows a germline mismatch at one end, possibly a read error. The chain uses TRBV7-9 and TRBJ2-1; D gene ambiguous. CDR3 length: 13 residues. Per germline, CDR1 SEHNR and CDR2 FQNEAQ (reference sequence). The DNA for the CDR3 is TGTGCTAGCAGTCCCACTATATACAATGAGCAGTTCTTC. The encoded protein is CASSPTIYNEQFF.

This clonotype was seen a few times. The V and J genes are TRBV29-1 and TRBJ1-2; D gene unclear. Germline CDR1 and CDR2: SQVTM and ANQGSEA. This CDR3 comprises 11 residues. V lost 3 bases and J 7 bases, leaving 9 bases between the germline ends. CDR3 coding DNA: TGCAGCGTTGAGTCAAGGGCTGGCTACACCTTC. This encodes CSVESRAGYTF.

CDR3 amino acids: CATSRDNGPGAQETQYF. CDR3 bases: TGTGCCACCAGCAGAGATAATGGGCCCGGGGCTCAAGAGACCCAGTACTTC. This chain uses TRBV15 with TRBJ2-5, with D possibly called TRBD1 or TRBD2 (5 bases each). The CDR3 is 17 residues long. The V end was cut by 0 bases, the J end by 2 bases, with 16 bases between. Germline V CDR1 and CDR2: LNHNV, YYDKDF (reference sequence).

This clonotype was recorded a few times. V and J are TRBV5-1 and TRBJ2-1, with TRBD2 matching over 9 bases. Germline assignment: CDR1 SGHRS and CDR2 YFSETQ. Germline trimming cut 4 bases from V and 7 bases from J; bases unmatched to any gene: 15. This CDR3 has 17 residues. CDR3 protein: CASSLRTLAGGPNEQFF. The CDR3 nucleotides are TGCGCCAGCAGCCTACGGACACTTGCGGGAGGGCCGAATGAGCAGTTCTTC.

This clonotype came up a few times. V and J are TRBV27 and TRBJ1-1; 7 bases fit TRBD1. CDR3 length: 14 residues. Germline V gene sequence: CDR1 MNHEY, CDR2 SMNVEV (reference sequence). The junction had 5 bases not matched to a gene; V was cut back by 6 bases and J by 1 base. CDR3 nucleotide sequence: TGTGCCAGCAGAGTACAGGGGAGGAACACTGAAGCTTTCTTT. Its translation is CASRVQGRNTEAFF.

The rearrangement uses TRBV6-5 and TRBJ2-7, with TRBD1 matching 8 bases. Trimming took 10 bases from V and 7 from J; bases not matched to a gene: 9. Germline V gene lookup returns CDR1 MNHEY and CDR2 SVGAGI. This CDR3 region has 12 residues. The CDR3 nucleotides are TGTGCCATAAAGGACAGGGCCGCTGAGCAGTACTTC. Its translation is CAIKDRAAEQYF.

This clonotype occurred a few times. The gene calls are TRBV20-1 and TRBJ1-6; 9 bases match TRBD1. Germline loops: CDR1 DFQATT, CDR2 SNEGSKA (reference sequence). The V and J ends lost 7 bases and 7 bases, in that order; junction bases with no gene match: 8. The CDR3 extends over 14 amino acids. This CDR3 reads CSVSRDRVNSPLHF. The CDR3 bases are TGCAGTGTTTCGAGGGACAGGGTAAATTCACCCCTCCACTTT.

The CDR3 is CAIRASGRESSYEQYF. In nucleotides, the CDR3 is TGTGCCATCAGGGCTAGCGGGAGAGAGTCCTCTTACGAGCAGTACTTC. The genes are TRBV10-3 and TRBJ2-5; 10 bases match TRBD2. The end of the DNA aligns better with TRBJ2-7, so the J call may be wrong. The CDR3 consists of 16 residues. CDR1 and CDR2 (germline): ENHRY, SYGVKD.

The chain is built from TRBV11-2 and TRBJ1-5; D possibly corresponds to TRBD1 (5 bases). The germline V gene has CDR1 SGHAT and CDR2 FQNNGV. This CDR3 spans 15 amino acids. Trimming removed 2 bases at V and 6 bases at J, with 14 bases between. This CDR3 reads CASSLRGTGGQPQHF. The CDR3 nucleotides read TGTGCCAGCAGCTTAAGAGGGACTGGAGGTCAGCCCCAGCATTTT.

V and J are TRBV11-2 and TRBJ1-6, with no clear D. The CDR3 has 18 residues. Trimming shortened V by 5 bases and J by 7 bases, and 24 bases separated the two germline ends. CDR1 is SGHAT and CDR2 is FQNNGV in the germline V gene. The CDR3 loop is CASSPVRPGLTGNSPLHF. Here the CDR3 DNA reads TGTGCCAGCAGCCCCGTACGTCCCGGCCTCACGGGGAATTCACCCCTCCACTTT.

CDR3 residues: CASSLGPGSSYNEQFF. In DNA form, the CDR3 reads TGTGCCAGCAGCCTAGGACCGGGGAGCTCCTACAATGAGCAGTTCTTC. J is TRBJ2-1 and V is TRBV7-3; maybe TRBD2 (5 bases). This CDR3 has 16 amino acids. Trimming took 5 bases from V and 0 from J, leaving 14 bases between them. Germline values: CDR1 SGHTA, CDR2 FQGTGA.

This clonotype was observed a handful of times. The chain uses TRBV4-1 and TRBJ1-2, with a tentative D call TRBD1 (5 bases). CDR1 and CDR2 (germline): MGHRA, YSYEKL. The ends were cut back, 0 bases at V and 3 bases at J, with 11 bases in the middle. The CDR3 covers 15 residues. The CDR3 bases are TGCGCCAGCAGCCAAGATGCAGGGCCTTACTATGGCTACACCTTC. This sequence encodes CASSQDAGPYYGYTF.

This clonotype appeared a single time. The J gene is TRBJ2-7, the V gene TRBV10-3, with D possibly matching TRBD2 (5 bases). This CDR3 has 13 amino acids. Germline V lookup: CDR1 ENHRY, CDR2 SYGVKD. Deletions cut 10 bases from V and 0 bases from J, with 13 bases between. Here the CDR3 DNA reads TGTGCCACTTCGGAGGTTAGCTCCTACGAGCAGTACTTC. It encodes CATSEVSSYEQYF.

The chain links TRBV20-1 to TRBJ2-7, with 15 bases aligning to TRBD2. CDR3 size: 15 residues. V shed 3 bases, J shed 6 bases, and the junction held 6 bases outside the gene matches. Germline assignment: CDR1 DFQATT and CDR2 SNEGSKA (reference sequence). The CDR3 coding sequence is TGCAGTGCTAGGACCGGGACTAGCGGGAGGAGCGAGCAGTACTTC. It translates to CSARTGTSGRSEQYF.

A few counts support this clonotype. The chain joins TRBV10-3 to TRBJ2-7, with 7 bases identical to TRBD1. Losses at the gene ends were 2 bases for V and 2 bases for J; bases not matched to a gene: 3. The CDR3 spans 14 residues. The germline CDR1 and CDR2 sequences are ENHRY and SYGVKD. The CDR3: CAISEQGQTYEQYF. The CDR3 region has the DNA TGTGCCATCAGTGAGCAGGGACAGACCTACGAGCAGTACTTC.

This chain connects TRBV12-3 or TRBV12-4 to TRBJ1-4, with D tentatively TRBD1 (5 bases). V lost 3 bases, J lost 5 bases, and 13 bases lay in between. The CDR3 runs to 15 residues. CDR3 coding DNA: TGTGCCAGCAGTTTCCCTAGGGGTGGGAATGAAAAACTGTTTTTT. Encoded protein: CASSFPRGGNEKLFF.

In this sample, this clonotype turned up a few times. The chain couples TRBV6-5 to TRBJ2-7; D is ambiguous. There are 12 residues in the CDR3. Trimming left V 6 bases short and J 3 bases short, with 9 bases between. Germline V gene sequence: CDR1 MNHEY, CDR2 SVGAGI. The CDR3 is CASSHKDYEQYF. CDR3 nucleotides: TGTGCCAGCAGCCACAAGGACTACGAGCAGTACTTC.

Remarks on this clonotype: A clone one base away is much larger, so this may be a read error. The J gene is TRBJ2-1, the V gene TRBV7-3; no definite D call. The CDR3 consists of 14 residues. Germline CDR1 is SGHTA and CDR2 is FQGTGA. The DNA for the CDR3 is TGTGCCAGCAGCTTAAGTCCAGCATACAGTGAGCAGTTCTTC. It translates to CASSLSPAYSEQFF.

This chain links TRBV29-1 with TRBJ2-7; the match to TRBD1 covers 10 bases. The J call is in doubt because the DNA end fits TRBJ2-5 better. Germline V gene lookup returns CDR1 SQVTM and CDR2 ANQGSEA. The CDR3 totals 14 residues. CDR3 in amino acids: CSVNDRGREETQYF. CDR3 sequence (DNA): TGCAGCGTGAACGACAGGGGGCGAGAGGAGACCCAGTACTTC.

This rearrangement joins TRBV24-1 to TRBJ2-3; TRBD2 agrees at 16 bases. Germline assignment: CDR1 KGHDR and CDR2 SFDVKD. After removal of 2 bases from V and 4 bases from J, the junction contained 2 bases not matched to a gene. CDR3 length equals 17 residues. CDR3: CATSDWGLAGGPDTQYF. The CDR3 DNA follows: TGTGCCACCAGTGATTGGGGACTAGCGGGAGGGCCAGATACGCAGTATTTT.

This clonotype was observed a handful of times. The chain uses TRBV2 and TRBJ1-2; 8 bases are a match to TRBD1. J lost 8 bases, V lost 4 bases, and 6 bases had no gene match. Germline CDR1 and CDR2: SNHLY and FYNNEI. The CDR3 sequence is 13 residues long. The CDR3 DNA reads TGTGCCAGCAGTGCCGAACAGGGGGTAGGCTACACCTTC. Amino acid sequence: CASSAEQGVGYTF.

This clonotype was seen at least ten times. V and J are TRBV5-1 and TRBJ2-1; 9 nucleotides match TRBD2. Trimming at V came to 4 bases and at J to 4 bases, leaving 3 bases not matched to a gene. Germline loops: CDR1 SGHRS, CDR2 YFSETQ. CDR3 length: 14 residues. The CDR3 loop reads CASSNSGGYNEQFF. As DNA, the CDR3 is TGCGCCAGCAGCAATAGCGGGGGATACAATGAGCAGTTCTTC.

This clonotype was recorded at least ten times. The V gene is TRBV5-1, the J gene TRBJ2-7; maybe TRBD2 (6 bases). Trimming shortened V by 2 bases and J by 1 base, and 16 bases separated the two germline ends. This CDR3 region has 16 residues. The germline gives CDR1 SGHRS, CDR2 YFSETQ. The CDR3 DNA reads as TGCGCCAGCAGCTTTAGGACGGGACTGGAGTCCTACGAGCAGTACTTC. This encodes CASSFRTGLESYEQYF.